One and the same sample provided the 18 T cell receptor beta chains below, sequenced in a study of T-cell memory formation after mild COVID-19. TCRdb independently ran MiXCR on the 5' RACE reads; one entry per CDR3 protein. The sample comprises about 260,000 distinct CDR3 sequences, over 15% of which are singletons, and around a fifth rests with the top ten. The material sequenced was PBMCs or a T cell subset sorted from them (not recorded which). These receptors came from a man aged 18-30 years who had mild COVID-19 (a few samples of this study predate the infection). Cell type and time point are not known.

This clonotype was detected a few times. The chain links TRBV6-5 to TRBJ1-3, with D unresolved. V gave up 3 bases and J gave up 8 bases, with 5 bases separating them. CDR1 and CDR2 (germline): MNHEY, SVGAGI. This CDR3 has 11 amino acids. The CDR3 is CASSYHDTIYF. The CDR3 coding sequence is TGTGCCAGCAGTTATCATGACACCATATATTTT.

This clonotype appeared a few times. The chain joins TRBV19 to TRBJ1-1, with D possibly matching TRBD1 (6 bases). Looked up from germline, CDR1 is LNHDA and CDR2 is SQIVND (reference sequence). The CDR3 extends over 16 amino acids. V dropped 4 bases and J dropped 1 base, with 16 bases sitting between them. The CDR3 protein is CASSSYAGTRNTEAFF. CDR3 sequence (DNA): TGTGCCAGTAGTAGTTATGCGGGGACACGGAACACTGAAGCTTTCTTT. Complete variable domain (other parts from reference TRBV19 and TRBJ1-1): DGGITQSPKYLFRKEGQNVTLSCEQNLNHDAMYWYRQDPGQGLRLIYYSQIVNDFQKGDIAEGYSVSREKKESFPLTVTSAQKNPTAFYLCASSSYAGTRNTEAFFGQGTRLTVV.

V gene TRBV4-1 combines with J gene TRBJ2-7; 8 positions agree with TRBD1. Trimming took 1 base from V and 2 from J; bases not matched to a gene: 4. This CDR3 has 15 residues. Germline V gene lookup returns CDR1 MGHRA and CDR2 YSYEKL. The CDR3 protein is CASSQGAGGPYEQYV. The CDR3 bases are TGCGCCAGCAGCCAAGGTGCAGGGGGCCCCTACGAGCAGTACGTC.

This clonotype has a handful of counts. The chain couples TRBV5-1 to TRBJ2-1; 9 nucleotides agree with TRBD2. The CDR3 is 15 amino acids. Germline assignment: CDR1 SGHRS and CDR2 YFSETQ. With V trimmed by 4 bases and J by 6 bases, 8 bases remained unmatched. The DNA of the CDR3 is TGCGCCAGCAGCGGCGGGGGGGCCGGCGGCAATGAGCAGTTCTTC. Residues: CASSGGGAGGNEQFF. The full variable domain, in which reference TRBV5-1 and TRBJ2-1 provide the parts outside the CDR3, is KAGVTQTPRYLIKTRGQQVTLSCSPISGHRSVSWYQQTPGQGLQFLFEYFSETQRNKGNFPGRFSGRQFSNSRSEMNVSTLELGDSALYLCASSGGGAGGNEQFFGPGTRLTVL.

The chain is built from TRBV20-1 and TRBJ1-6; D is unclear. Per germline, CDR1 DFQATT and CDR2 SNEGSKA (reference sequence). V lost 3 bases to trimming and J lost 0 bases, with 15 bases between them. CDR3 length: 17 amino acids. The CDR3 spells CSASSRVSSSYNSPLHF. For the CDR3, the DNA is TGCAGTGCTAGCTCTCGGGTATCAAGCTCCTATAATTCACCCCTCCACTTT.

The rearrangement joins TRBV6-2 or TRBV6-3 to TRBJ2-5; TRBD2 is a possible D gene (6 bases). The CDR3 totals 14 residues. Germline V gene lookup returns CDR1 MNHEY and CDR2 SVGEGT. V was cut by 6 bases and J by 5 bases, with 16 bases left in between. The CDR3 sequence is CASSWTMRWETQYF. The DNA for the CDR3 is TGTGCCAGCAGCTGGACTATGAGATGGGAGACCCAGTACTTC.

There are many counts of this clonotype. CDR3: CASSLVGWPQHF. The CDR3 DNA sequence: TGCGCCAGCAGCTTGGTTGGATGGCCCCAGCATTTT. V and J are TRBV5-1 and TRBJ1-5; D is uncertain. Trimming shortened V by 0 bases and J by 9 bases, and 7 bases separated the two germline ends. The CDR3 has 12 amino acids. Per the germline V gene, CDR1 is SGHRS and CDR2 is YFSETQ.

The chain joins TRBV29-1 to TRBJ1-6; 7 bases agree with TRBD1. Germline V CDR1 and CDR2: SQVTM, ANQGSEA. J was trimmed by 7 bases and V by 6 bases; bases with no gene match: 6. The CDR3 has 13 amino acids. The chain's CDR3 is CSVAGTENSPLHF. In nucleotides, the CDR3 is TGCAGCGTGGCCGGGACAGAGAATTCACCCCTCCACTTT.

The CDR3 region has the DNA TGCGCCAGCAGCCAAGACGCCTACTATGGCTACACCTTC. This encodes CASSQDAYYGYTF. This rearrangement joins TRBV4-3 to TRBJ1-2; D gene uncertain. Trimming took 0 bases from V and 3 from J, leaving 5 bases between them. The CDR3 covers 13 residues. Germline CDR1 and CDR2: LGHNA and YSLEER.

V gene TRBV5-1 combines with J gene TRBJ1-2; D is unclear. V was cut by 6 bases and J by 4 bases, with 16 bases left in between. From germline, CDR1 is SGHRS and CDR2 YFSETQ. The CDR3 has 14 amino acids. The CDR3 region is CASTSGVPGYGYTF. The CDR3 nucleotides read TGCGCCAGCACCTCCGGGGTTCCGGGCTATGGCTACACCTTC. The full variable domain, rest sourced from reference TRBV5-1 and TRBJ1-2, is KAGVTQTPRYLIKTRGQQVTLSCSPISGHRSVSWYQQTPGQGLQFLFEYFSETQRNKGNFPGRFSGRQFSNSRSEMNVSTLELGDSALYLCASTSGVPGYGYTFGSGTRLTVV.

V and J are TRBV5-1 and TRBJ2-5, with D perhaps given as TRBD1 or TRBD2 (6 bases each). The CDR3 spans 14 residues. V was cut by 0 bases and J by 3 bases, with 9 bases left in between. Germline V gene lookup returns CDR1 SGHRS and CDR2 YFSETQ. The CDR3, as DNA: TGCGCCAGCAGCTTGGAGGGGGGCGAAGAGACCCAGTACTTC. It translates to CASSLEGGEETQYF.

This clonotype was recorded at least ten times. V usage is TRBV6-5 and J usage is TRBJ2-3; the D gene is possibly TRBD1 (5 bases). CDR1 is MNHEY and CDR2 is SVGAGI in the germline V gene. Trimming took 6 bases from V and 3 from J, leaving 10 bases between them. The CDR3 sequence is 13 residues long. The CDR3 sequence is CASSVPGTDTQYF. In DNA, the CDR3 is TGTGCCAGCAGCGTTCCAGGGACAGATACGCAGTATTTT.

The rearrangement links TRBV20-1 to TRBJ2-1, with D possibly matching TRBD2 (7 bases). Germline CDR1 reads DFQATT; CDR2 reads SNEGSKA (reference sequence). This CDR3 is 17 amino acids long. Trimming removed 0 bases at V and 2 bases at J, with 17 bases between. Written as DNA, the CDR3 is TGCAGTGCTAGAGATGCGGGTACGGGGGGCCCCTACAATGAGCAGTTCTTC. Translated, it gives CSARDAGTGGPYNEQFF.

The chain employs TRBV27 and TRBJ1-2, with TRBD1 identical over 9 bases. The trim removed 1 base at V and 8 bases at J, leaving 8 bases unmatched. CDR1 is MNHEY and CDR2 is SMNVEV in the germline V gene (reference sequence). This CDR3 region has 15 residues. The DNA for the CDR3 is TGTGCCAGCAGTTTATTCCCGGACAGGGGCGGAGGCTACACCTTC. This gives the protein CASSLFPDRGGGYTF.

This clonotype was seen only a few times. This chain connects TRBV4-3 to TRBJ2-5; D could derive from TRBD1 or TRBD2 (5 bases each). CDR3 size: 14 residues. The germline V gene encodes CDR1 LGHNA and CDR2 YSLEER. V was shortened by 4 bases and J by 0 bases, with 9 bases between the two germline ends. CDR3 protein: CASSPWGYQETQYF. CDR3 sequence (DNA): TGCGCCAGCAGCCCATGGGGGTACCAAGAGACCCAGTACTTC.

In its sample, this clonotype was seen a few times. The chain links TRBV29-1 to TRBJ2-7; D is unresolved. The CDR3 loop spans 12 amino acids. Germline V gene lookup returns CDR1 SQVTM and CDR2 ANQGSEA. The ends were cut back, 1 base at V and 4 bases at J, with 8 bases in the middle. The CDR3 bases are TGCAGCGTTGAAGTACAAGCGTACGAGCAGTACTTC. Translation: CSVEVQAYEQYF.

The J gene is TRBJ2-1, the V gene TRBV12-3 or TRBV12-4; 12 bases line up with TRBD2. The CDR3 loop spans 13 amino acids. After removal of 7 bases from V and 15 bases from J, the junction contained 10 bases not matched to a gene. CDR3 amino acids: CASIPGLAGHLFF. The DNA of the CDR3 is TGTGCCAGCATTCCTGGACTAGCGGGGCATCTGTTCTTC.

V gene TRBV5-1 combines with J gene TRBJ1-3; a possible D gene is TRBD1 (5 bases). Trimming pared 0 bases from V and 0 bases from J, leaving 10 bases between. Germline V CDR1 and CDR2: SGHRS, YFSETQ. The CDR3 runs 16 residues. CDR3 DNA sequence: TGCGCCAGCAGCTTGGGTTGGGGGGGCTCTGGAAACACCATATATTTT. The encoded protein is CASSLGWGGSGNTIYF.